The sequence of this T cell receptor (beta chain) was determined in a study of identifying expanded T cells in peripheral blood. General study results and limits: Across healthy donors, higher total template counts meant significantly greater approximately two-week count variance.

Deletions cut 2 bases from V and 11 bases from J, with 12 bases between. Germline CDR1 reads SQVTM; CDR2 reads ANQGSEA. The CDR3 is 11 amino acids. No infections or other immune events were documented during collection. A remark on this clone: The target antigen is unknown.

Only in-frame clones appear in the TCRdb table, and some are missing; sequencing was by immunoSEQ multiplex PCR. The data contain tens of thousands of clones, about 89% of them singletons. What was sequenced was blood. The receptor comes from a person aged 18 to 70 in good health. J is TRBJ1-1 and V is TRBV29-1, with TRBD1 as a possible D gene (5 bases). CDR3 protein: CSVERGLEAFF. The CDR3 region has the DNA TGCAGCGTTGAACGGGGGTTAGAGGCTTTCTTT.